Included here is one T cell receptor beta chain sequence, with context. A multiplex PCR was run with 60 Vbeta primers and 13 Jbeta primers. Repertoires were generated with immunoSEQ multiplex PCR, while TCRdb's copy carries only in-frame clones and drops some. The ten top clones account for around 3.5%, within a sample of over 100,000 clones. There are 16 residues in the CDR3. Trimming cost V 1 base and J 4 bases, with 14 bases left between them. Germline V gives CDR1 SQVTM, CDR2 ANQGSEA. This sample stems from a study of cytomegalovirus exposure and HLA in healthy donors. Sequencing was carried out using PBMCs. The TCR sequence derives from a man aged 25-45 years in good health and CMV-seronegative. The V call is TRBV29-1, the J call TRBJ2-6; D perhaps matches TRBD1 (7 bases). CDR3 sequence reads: CSVEGQGGGGANVLTF. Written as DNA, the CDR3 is TGCAGCGTTGAAGGGCAGGGGGGAGGCGGGGCCAACGTCCTGACTTTC.